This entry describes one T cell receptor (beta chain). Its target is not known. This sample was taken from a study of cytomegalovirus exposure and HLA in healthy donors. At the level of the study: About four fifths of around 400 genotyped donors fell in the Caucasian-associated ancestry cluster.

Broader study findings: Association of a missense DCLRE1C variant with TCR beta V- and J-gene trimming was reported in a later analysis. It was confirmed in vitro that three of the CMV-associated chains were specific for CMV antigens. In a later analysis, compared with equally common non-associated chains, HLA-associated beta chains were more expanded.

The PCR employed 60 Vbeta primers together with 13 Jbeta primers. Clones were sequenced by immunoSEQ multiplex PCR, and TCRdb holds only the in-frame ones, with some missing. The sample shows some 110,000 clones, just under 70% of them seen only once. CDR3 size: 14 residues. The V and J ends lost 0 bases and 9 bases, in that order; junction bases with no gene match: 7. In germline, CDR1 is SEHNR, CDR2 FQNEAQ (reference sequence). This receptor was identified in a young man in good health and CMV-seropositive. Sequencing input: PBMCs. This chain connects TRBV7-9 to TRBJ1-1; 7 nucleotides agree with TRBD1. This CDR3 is CASSLAGPGGKAFF. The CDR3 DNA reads TGTGCCAGCAGCTTAGCGGGGCCAGGGGGAAAAGCTTTCTTT.